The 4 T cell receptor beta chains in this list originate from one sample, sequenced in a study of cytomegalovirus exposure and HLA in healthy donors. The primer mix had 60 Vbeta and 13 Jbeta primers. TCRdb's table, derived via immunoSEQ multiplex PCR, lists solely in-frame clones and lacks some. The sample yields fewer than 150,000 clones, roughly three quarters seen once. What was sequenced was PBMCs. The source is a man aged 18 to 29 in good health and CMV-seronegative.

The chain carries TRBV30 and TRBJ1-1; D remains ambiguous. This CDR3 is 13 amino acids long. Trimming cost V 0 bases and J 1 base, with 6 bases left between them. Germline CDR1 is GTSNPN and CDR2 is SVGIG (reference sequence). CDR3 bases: TGTGCCTGGAGTGTACTAGAGAACACTGAAGCTTTCTTT. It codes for CAWSVLENTEAFF.

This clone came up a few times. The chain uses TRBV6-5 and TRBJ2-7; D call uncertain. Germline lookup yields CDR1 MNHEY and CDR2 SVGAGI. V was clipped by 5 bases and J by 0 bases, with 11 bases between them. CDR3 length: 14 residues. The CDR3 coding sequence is TGTGCCAGCAGTCCCTTAGAAAGCTCCTACGAGCAGTACTTC. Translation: CASSPLESSYEQYF.

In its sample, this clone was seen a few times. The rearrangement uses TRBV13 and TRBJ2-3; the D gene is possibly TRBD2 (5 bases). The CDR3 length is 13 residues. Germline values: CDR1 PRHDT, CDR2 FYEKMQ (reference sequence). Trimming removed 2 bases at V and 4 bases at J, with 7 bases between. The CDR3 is CASSLYSADTQYF. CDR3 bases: TGTGCCAGCAGCTTATATAGCGCAGATACGCAGTATTTT.

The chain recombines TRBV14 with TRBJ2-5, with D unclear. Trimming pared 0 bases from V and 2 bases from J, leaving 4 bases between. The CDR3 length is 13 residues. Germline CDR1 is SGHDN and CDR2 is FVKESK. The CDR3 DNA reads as TGTGCCAGCAGCCAAGATCTTCAAGAGACCCAGTACTTC. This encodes CASSQDLQETQYF. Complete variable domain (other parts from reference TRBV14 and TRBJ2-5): EAGVTQFPSHSVIEKGQTVTLRCDPISGHDNLYWYRRVMGKEIKFLLHFVKESKQDESGMPNNRFLAERTGGTYSTLKVQPAELEDSGVYFCASSQDLQETQYFGPGTRLLVL.